This note documents a single T cell receptor beta chain sequence. Only in-frame clones appear in the TCRdb table, and some are missing; sequencing was by immunoSEQ multiplex PCR. The table lists 150,000 to 200,000 clones, around 90% of them singletons, with about 3% in the top ten. The data derive from a study of blood T cell repertoires in COVID-19. Germline V gene data show CDR1 as SGHRS and CDR2 as YFSETQ. V lost 4 bases and J lost 4; bases outside the gene matches: 6. CDR3 length equals 14 residues. The TCR comes from a man aged 55-75 years with acute or convalescent COVID-19. Sample: peripheral blood. The genes are TRBV5-1 and TRBJ1-2; TRBD1 matches 8 bases. The CDR3 DNA reads as TGCGCCAGCAGCCCAGGGGGCGCGGGCTATGGCTACACCTTC. This sequence encodes CASSPGGAGYGYTF.